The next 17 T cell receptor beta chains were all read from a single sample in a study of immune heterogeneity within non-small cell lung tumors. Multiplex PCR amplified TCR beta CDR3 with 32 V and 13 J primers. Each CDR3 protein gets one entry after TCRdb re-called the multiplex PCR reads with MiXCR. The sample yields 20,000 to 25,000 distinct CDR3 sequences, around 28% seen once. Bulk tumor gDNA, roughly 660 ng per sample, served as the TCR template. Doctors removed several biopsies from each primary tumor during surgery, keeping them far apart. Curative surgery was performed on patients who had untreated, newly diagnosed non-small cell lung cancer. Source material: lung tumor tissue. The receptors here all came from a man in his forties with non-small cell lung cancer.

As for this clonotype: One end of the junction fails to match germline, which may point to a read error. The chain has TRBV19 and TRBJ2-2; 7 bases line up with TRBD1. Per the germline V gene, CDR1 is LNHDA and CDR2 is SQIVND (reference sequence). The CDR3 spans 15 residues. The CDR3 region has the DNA TGTGCCAGTAGAATAGGGGGCTCGAACACCGGGGAGCTGTTTTTT. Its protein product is CASRIGGSNTGELFF.

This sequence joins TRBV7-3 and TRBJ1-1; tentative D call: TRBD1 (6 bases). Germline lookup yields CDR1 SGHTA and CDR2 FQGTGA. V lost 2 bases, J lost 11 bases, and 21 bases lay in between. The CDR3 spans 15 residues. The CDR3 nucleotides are TGTGCCAGCAGCTTAGGAGGTGGGGGGCGCCGTGAGGCTTTCTTT. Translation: CASSLGGGGRREAFF.

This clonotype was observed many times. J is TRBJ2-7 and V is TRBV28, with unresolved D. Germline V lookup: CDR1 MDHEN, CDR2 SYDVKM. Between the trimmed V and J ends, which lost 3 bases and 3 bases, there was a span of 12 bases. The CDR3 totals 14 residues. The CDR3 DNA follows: TGTGCCAGCAGTTTTTGGGCTAATAACTACGAGCAGTACTTC. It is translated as CASSFWANNYEQYF.

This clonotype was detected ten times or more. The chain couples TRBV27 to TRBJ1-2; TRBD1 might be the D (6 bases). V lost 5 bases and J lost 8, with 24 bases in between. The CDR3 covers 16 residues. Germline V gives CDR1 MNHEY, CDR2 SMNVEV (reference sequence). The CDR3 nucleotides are TGTGCCAGCAGTACCCCCATGGGGGCCGCGGTGGGGGGCTACACCTTC. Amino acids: CASSTPMGAAVGGYTF.

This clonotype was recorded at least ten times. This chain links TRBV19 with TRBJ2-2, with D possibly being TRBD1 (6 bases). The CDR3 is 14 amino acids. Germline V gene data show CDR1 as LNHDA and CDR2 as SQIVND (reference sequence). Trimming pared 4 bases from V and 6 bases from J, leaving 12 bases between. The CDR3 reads CASSSTGYPGELFF. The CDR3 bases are TGTGCCAGTAGTAGTACAGGGTACCCCGGGGAGCTGTTTTTT.

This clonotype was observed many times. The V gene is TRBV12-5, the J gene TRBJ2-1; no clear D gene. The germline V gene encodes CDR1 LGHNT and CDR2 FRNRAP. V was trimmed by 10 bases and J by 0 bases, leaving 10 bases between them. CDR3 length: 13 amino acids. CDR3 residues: CAISRSSYNEQFF. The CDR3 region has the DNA TGTGCTATTTCTAGAAGCTCCTACAATGAGCAGTTCTTC.

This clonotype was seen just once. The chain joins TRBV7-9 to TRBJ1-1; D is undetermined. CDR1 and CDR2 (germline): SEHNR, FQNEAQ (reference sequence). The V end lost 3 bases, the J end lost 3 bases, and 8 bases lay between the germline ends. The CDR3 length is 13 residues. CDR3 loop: CASSFDEYTEAFF. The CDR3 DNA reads TGTGCCAGCAGCTTCGACGAATACACTGAAGCTTTCTTT.

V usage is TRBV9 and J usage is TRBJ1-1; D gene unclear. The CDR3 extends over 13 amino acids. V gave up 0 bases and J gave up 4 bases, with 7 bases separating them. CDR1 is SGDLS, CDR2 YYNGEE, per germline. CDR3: CASSVDRSTEAFF. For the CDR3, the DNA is TGTGCCAGCAGCGTAGATCGGTCCACTGAAGCTTTCTTT.

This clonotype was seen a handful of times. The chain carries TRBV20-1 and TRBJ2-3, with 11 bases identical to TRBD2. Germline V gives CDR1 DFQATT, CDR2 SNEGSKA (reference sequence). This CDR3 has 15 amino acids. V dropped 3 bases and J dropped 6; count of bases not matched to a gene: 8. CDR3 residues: CSASPLAGGHDTQYF. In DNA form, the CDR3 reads TGCAGTGCTAGTCCTCTAGCGGGAGGTCATGATACGCAGTATTTT.

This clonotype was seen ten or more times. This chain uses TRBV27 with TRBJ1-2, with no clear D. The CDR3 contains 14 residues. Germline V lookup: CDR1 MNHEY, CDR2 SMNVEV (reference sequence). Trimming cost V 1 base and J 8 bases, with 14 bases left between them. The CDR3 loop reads CASSLYPGGDGYTF. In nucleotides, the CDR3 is TGTGCCAGCAGTTTATACCCCGGCGGCGACGGCTACACCTTC.

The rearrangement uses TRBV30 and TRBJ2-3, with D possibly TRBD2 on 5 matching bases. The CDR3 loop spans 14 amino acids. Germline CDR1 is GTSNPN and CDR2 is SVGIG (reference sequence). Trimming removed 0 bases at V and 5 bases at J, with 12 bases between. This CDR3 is CAWSVRAEGDTQYF. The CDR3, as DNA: TGTGCCTGGAGTGTAAGGGCAGAGGGAGATACGCAGTATTTT.

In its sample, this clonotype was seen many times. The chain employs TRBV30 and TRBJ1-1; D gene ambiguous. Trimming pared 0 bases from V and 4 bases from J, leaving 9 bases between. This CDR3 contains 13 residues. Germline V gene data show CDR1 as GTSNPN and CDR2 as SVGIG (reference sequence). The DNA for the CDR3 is TGTGCCTGGAGTGTGAGGCGGGGCACTGAAGCTTTCTTT. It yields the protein CAWSVRRGTEAFF.

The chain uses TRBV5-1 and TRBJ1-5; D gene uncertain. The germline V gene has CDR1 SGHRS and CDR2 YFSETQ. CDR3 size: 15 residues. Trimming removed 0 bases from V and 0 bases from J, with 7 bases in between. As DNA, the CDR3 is TGCGCCAGCAGCTTGGAGCCCGCTAGCAATCAGCCCCAGCATTTT. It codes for CASSLEPASNQPQHF.

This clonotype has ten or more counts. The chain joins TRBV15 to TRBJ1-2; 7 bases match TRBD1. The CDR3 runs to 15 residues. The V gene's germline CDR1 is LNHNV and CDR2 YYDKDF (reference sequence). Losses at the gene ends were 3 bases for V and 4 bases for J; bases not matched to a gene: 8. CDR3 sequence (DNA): TGTGCCACCAGCAGTGCATTCGGGACAGTCTATGGCTACACCTTC. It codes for CATSSAFGTVYGYTF. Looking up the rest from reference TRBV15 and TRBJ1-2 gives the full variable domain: DAMVIQNPRYQVTQFGKPVTLSCSQTLNHNVMYWYQQKSSQAPKLLFHYYDKDFNNEADTPDNFQSRRPNTSFCFLDIRSPGLGDTAMYLCATSSAFGTVYGYTFGSGTRLTVV.

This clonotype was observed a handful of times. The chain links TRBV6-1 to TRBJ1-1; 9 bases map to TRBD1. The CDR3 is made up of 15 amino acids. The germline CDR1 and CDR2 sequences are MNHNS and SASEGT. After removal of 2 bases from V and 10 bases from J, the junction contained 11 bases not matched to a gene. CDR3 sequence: CASSEPGQGIGRAFF. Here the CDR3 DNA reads TGTGCCAGCAGTGAACCGGGACAGGGTATCGGGCGAGCTTTCTTT.

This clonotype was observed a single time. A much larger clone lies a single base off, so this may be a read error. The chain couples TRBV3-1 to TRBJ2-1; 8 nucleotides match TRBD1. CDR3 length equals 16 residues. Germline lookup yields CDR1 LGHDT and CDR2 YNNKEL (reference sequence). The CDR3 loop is CARSQEGQGASNEQFF. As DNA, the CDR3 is TGTGCCAGAAGCCAAGAGGGGCAGGGGGCCAGCAATGAGCAGTTCTTC.

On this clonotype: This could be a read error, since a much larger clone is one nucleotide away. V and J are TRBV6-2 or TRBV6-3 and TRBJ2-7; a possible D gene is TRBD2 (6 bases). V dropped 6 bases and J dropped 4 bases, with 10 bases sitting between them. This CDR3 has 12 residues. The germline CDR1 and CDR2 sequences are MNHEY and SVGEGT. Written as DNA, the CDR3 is TGTGCCAGCAGCACACGGGGGTACGAGCAGTACTTC. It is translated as CASSTRGYEQYF.